The T cell receptor (beta chain) described here comes from a study of kidney transplant recipient with SARS-CoV-2 infection. Trimming pared 7 bases from V and 0 bases from J, leaving 15 bases between. Germline assignment: CDR1 LNHDA and CDR2 SQIVND (reference sequence). This CDR3 is 15 amino acids long. In the case of this clonotype: Possible read error: a much larger clone is one base away. The CDR3 carries no conserved terminal phenylalanine or tryptophan, so it likely arises from a read error.

TCRdb reanalysed the reads using MiXCR and keeps one entry per CDR3 protein. This sample has approximately 250,000 distinct CDR3 sequences; 25% to 35% occur once, and the top ten carry roughly 7.3%. This clonotype originated in a male patient aged 30 to 39 who had COVID-19 and was a kidney transplant recipient. Some of the T cells may derive from the graft donor. The genes are TRBV19 and TRBJ1-1; D may be TRBD1 (6 bases). Here the sequenced sample was a blood sample, taken at baseline and on day 111 from a kidney transplant recipient. For the CDR3, the DNA is TGTGCCAGTAAAAGGGGGGCAGCTATGAACACTGAAGCTTTCCTT. This gives the protein CASKRGAAMNTEAFL.